This T cell receptor beta chain was identified in a study of naive and memory T cell subsets. Study findings and constraints: Naive repertoires, especially CD8, held a few larger clonotypes, possibly memory cells re-expressing CD45RA.

The CDR3 extends over 15 amino acids. Trimming removed 6 bases from V and 0 bases from J, with 18 bases in between. CDR1 is DFQATT and CDR2 is SNEGSKA in the germline V gene (reference sequence). The beta constant-region primer was an equimolar mix of two oligonucleotides covering TRBC1 and TRBC2. The ligated cDNA underwent four PCR rounds using SP2 and nested alpha and beta constant-region primers. TCRdb fed the UMI-ligation and nested PCR reads into MiXCR, producing one record per CDR3 protein. Of about 160,000 distinct CDR3 sequences detected, roughly 23% appear once; the ten largest clones hold about 0.11%. Points on this clonotype: Its antigen is still unknown.

The chain employs TRBV20-1 and TRBJ2-7, with D possibly TRBD1 on 6 matching bases. This TCR came from a human donor in good health. The material sequenced was naive CD4+ T cells from blood. The CDR3 nucleotides are TGCAGTGCCCCCGCCAGAGAGGGGGTCTCCTACGAGCAGTACTTC. This gives the protein CSAPAREGVSYEQYF.